Given below is one T cell receptor (beta chain) in context. Its antigen is undetermined. Sequenced by immunoSEQ multiplex PCR; TCRdb stores in-frame clones only, minus some. The repertoire consists of more than 15,000 clones, with roughly 72% occurring once and the leading ten covering roughly 15%. This sample was included in a study of vaccination effects on CD4 cells after COVID-19. Study context: Each participant was administered two doses of either the BNT162b2 or the mRNA-1273 vaccine.

Before sequencing took place, the ViraFEST assay used viral peptide pools to expand antigen-specific CD4+ T cells. Cultured cells yielded isolated CD4+ T cells after more than nine days. The person was diagnosed with PCR-confirmed SARS-CoV-2 infection between March and December 2020. Trimming removed 0 bases at V and 3 bases at J, with 10 bases between. CDR1 is SGHRS and CDR2 is YFSETQ in the germline V gene. The CDR3 sequence is 14 residues long. Study conclusions and caveats: The study found that post-vaccine spike-reactive clones in convalescents were mainly new vaccine-induced clones. Infection-derived and vaccine-derived clones contracted markedly late after vaccination.

V and J are TRBV5-1 and TRBJ2-7, with D perhaps matching TRBD1 (5 bases). The sequence was collected from a human donor who had a prior SARS-CoV-2 infection. Here the sequenced sample was CD4+ T cells from PBMCs cultured with SARS-CoV-2 spike peptides, taken before COVID-19 vaccination. The CDR3 nucleotides are TGCGCCAGCAGCTTGGCCCGACAGCACTACGAGCAGTACTTC. Its translation is CASSLARQHYEQYF.